This paragraph reports one T cell receptor (beta chain). Which antigen it targets is not known. Base quality data are lacking; no much larger clone is found one base away. Systemically healthy Caucasian individuals from Russia, some 36 in total and aged about 6 to 100 years, were included as donors. Ten milliliters of peripheral blood were collected from each donor into EDTA-treated Vacutainer tubes. Ficoll-Paque density-gradient centrifugation was used to isolate PBMCs, with at least 6 million per sample. Trizol reagent was used to extract total RNA from the PBMCs, yielding at least 5.5 micrograms per sample. Naive CD45RAhigh/CD27high T cell percentages were measured by flow cytometry on a PBMC aliquot from every donor. This sample is part of a study of blood T cells in healthy people across ages (dated by TCRdb to 2013 to 2016). Study-level background: Template switching captured roughly one uniquely barcoded TCR beta cDNA molecule per two T cells in model experiments. The study analyzed two additional independent replicas of 1 million unique cDNA reads from the same blood draw for two donors, one aged 18 to 30 and one aged 80 or older. To track age-related changes in TCR beta repertoire diversity, the study relied on deep sequencing normalized with unique cDNA molecular identifiers. Four age groups were formed from the donors: young (average 16 years), middle-aged (more than 35), aged (around 68) and long-lived (less than 85).

The CDR3, cysteine through phenylalanine, is 15 amino acids long. Only the CDR3 portion is preserved as DNA: 45 bases, with reading frame beginning at the first base. Here V drops 2 bases and J drops 5 bases, and the junction holds 7 bases not matched to any gene. Preparation of the library involved 5' RACE. Instrument used: Illumina HiSeq 2500. The second PCR ran for roughly 6 to 11 cycles and used a J-beta primer mix along with a sample-barcoded 5' primer. Each TCR beta cDNA molecule received a unique molecular identifier from a template-switch 5' adaptor carrying 12 random nucleotides. At least 3 million CDR3-containing paired-end reads were obtained from each sample. First-strand cDNA synthesis was performed from all RNA using the Mint cDNA synthesis kit, with priming by a TRBC-specific oligonucleotide. Following uracil-DNA glycosylase treatment, all cDNA underwent a first 18-cycle PCR with the universal primers M1SS and BC2_uni_R. For the original study's pipeline: For normalization, 1 million high-quality reads, each with a distinct molecular identifier, were randomly selected from each sample. Reads sharing molecular identifiers were discarded rather than binned into consensus sequences. MiTCR, set to a Q25 quality threshold and the strictest error-elimination algorithm, was used for CDR3 identification, clonotype clustering and error correction. A nonparametric unseen species model with Euler transformation was used to estimate lower-bound total TCR beta diversity. TCRdb applied fastp at Q25 and MiXCR to the public reads, then kept only in-frame beta chains. Each CDR3 protein appears once, grouped with its most common genes and DNA. TCRdb's processing, not the study's, gives the V and J calls here. The sample yields hundreds of thousands of distinct CDR3 sequences; around 25% were counted once. The ten largest clones capture 2.5% to 3.5% of the sample.

Study-wide conclusions, independent of this receptor: The percentage of naive T cells measured by flow cytometry correlated strongly with observed TCR beta diversity. Compared with the aged group, the long-lived group had more naive CD4+ T cells, fewer expanded clones and increased TCR diversity, suggesting age selection. Estimates of total diversity based on one million sequenced T cells were considered lower bounds and underestimates. Donor CMV infection status was unknown, potentially confounding age-related changes in expanded clonotypes. Bulk unsorted PBMC profiling prevented conclusive comparison of naive and antigen-experienced compartments. Observed TCR beta diversity per million T cells fell roughly linearly with age, and a significant reduction was already apparent by age approximately 40.

The sample was also reused in another study, on T cells of mothers and their children. As that second study puts it: Nine systemically healthy Caucasian individuals, comprising three mothers and their six children, were included as donors. cDNA synthesis used all of the extracted RNA, with 1.5 ug of RNA in each 15 ul reaction. In the second PCR, sample barcodes and 2-4 random nucleotides were introduced via the M1S primer. Each mother yielded over 8 million TCR beta CDR3 reads and each child some 3 million reads. TCR recombination output is similarly shaped by thymic selection in related and unrelated pairs, with a minor effect exerted by inherited differences. Normalized repertoire overlap in related mother-child pairs was always slightly higher than in unrelated mother-child pairs, but the difference was never significant. With a sensitivity of roughly 93 clones per million clonotypes, no persistent microchimeric T cell clones were detected. Deep NGS was used in the study to compare the TCR beta repertoires of mothers and children and to look for features that separate related mother-child pairs from unrelated individuals. On average, the children were roughly 10 +/- 4 years old, while the mothers were about 37 +/- 4 years old. After adapter ligation with NEBNext reagents, the libraries were sequenced on Illumina HiSeq 2000 with 100+100 nt paired-end reads. To prevent cross-contamination, the mother and child libraries were prepared a month apart and were sequenced in separate runs. For each donor, between about 500,000 and 2,200,000 distinct TCR beta clonotypes were identified. Naive TCR beta clonotypes were estimated from low-frequency clonotypes matched to each donor's FACS-determined naive share, without sorting.

Recombination linked TRBV12-3 or TRBV12-4 to TRBJ2-5, with 8 central nucleotides matching TRBD1. The sequence was collected from a boy under 18 in good health. The sample consisted of blood. The sequenced DNA: TGTGCCAGCAGTTTAACCCAGGGGGCGAGGGAGACCCAGTACTTC. Its product reads: CASSLTQGARETQYF.